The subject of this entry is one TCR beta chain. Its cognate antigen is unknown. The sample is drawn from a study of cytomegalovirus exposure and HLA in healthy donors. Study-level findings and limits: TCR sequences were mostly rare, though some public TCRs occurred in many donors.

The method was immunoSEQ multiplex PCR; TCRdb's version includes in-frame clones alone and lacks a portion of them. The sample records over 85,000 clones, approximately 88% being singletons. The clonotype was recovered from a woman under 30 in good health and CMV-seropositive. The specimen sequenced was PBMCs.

The CDR3 DNA is TGTGCCAGCTCACCGTCGAGAGCAGGGGAGCAGTACTTC. Its protein product is CASSPSRAGEQYF. The rearrangement uses TRBV18 and TRBJ2-7, with D perhaps TRBD1 (5 bases). Trimming removed 3 bases from V and 7 bases from J, with 13 bases in between. The CDR3 spans 13 residues. Germline CDR1 is KGHSH and CDR2 is LQKENI.